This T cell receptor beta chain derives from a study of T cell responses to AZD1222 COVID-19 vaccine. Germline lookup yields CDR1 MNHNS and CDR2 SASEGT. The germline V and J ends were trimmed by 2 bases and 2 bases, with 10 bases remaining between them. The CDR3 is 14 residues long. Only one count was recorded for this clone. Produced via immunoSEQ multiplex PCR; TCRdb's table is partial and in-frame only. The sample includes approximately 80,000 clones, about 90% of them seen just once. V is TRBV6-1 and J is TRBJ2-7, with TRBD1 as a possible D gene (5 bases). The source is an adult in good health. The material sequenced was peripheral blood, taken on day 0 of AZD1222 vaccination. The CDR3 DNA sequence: TGTGCCAGCAGTGAAAGGGGCATTCCCTACGAGCAGTACTTC. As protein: CASSERGIPYEQYF.